The rows below give T cell receptor beta chains drawn from one sample of a study of neoadjuvant anti-PD-1 for oral cavity cancer. TCRdb keeps only in-frame clones here, not all; method: immunoSEQ multiplex PCR. The sample shows about 62,000 clones, approximately 79% of them seen only once. Sequenced here: PBMCs, sampled before nivolumab (anti-PD-1) treatment. These receptor sequences come from a person aged 40 to 85 with oral cavity squamous cell carcinoma. Each CDR3 is given without its conserved first and last residue. The listing skips clone size in some rows; elsewhere it reads once, few, many or a size class.

clone_size	v_call	cdr3_aa
.	TRBV6-5	ASSPQGLGEQY
.	TRBV7-8	ASSLAWAGPRGEQF
.	TRBV28	ASSLETAPKRGLSGELF
.	TRBV6-1	ASSPRDLQETQY
.	TRBV4-1	ASSQERGGGYGYT
once	TRBV19	ASSIVAQNEQF
.	TRBV7-2	ASSLNTGSSGNTIY
.	TRBV15	ATSRDRGTGGNTEAF
.	TRBV5-1	ASSLGASGTNTGELF
.	TRBV5-1	ASSSTDTSGNEKLF
.	TRBV6-6	ASNREWGKTEAF
.	TRBV20-1	SARGGYT
.	TRBV7-8	ASPGRYTGELF
few	TRBV7-6	ASSSQEDPNQPQH
.	TRBV15	ATSRVGGRQETQY
.	TRBV7-2	ASSLVFTDTQY
.	TRBV5-1	ASSLGGASGNTIY
once	TRBV19	ASSGLAGVYEQY
.	TRBV4-1	ASSQTGTSGSTDTQY
.	TRBV5-1	ASSPRRRDYEQY
.	TRBV4-1	ASSQEIRKVGELF
.	TRBV6-6	ASSQLPGQGSGELF
.	TRBV27	ASSLWLGRDTEAF
.	TRBV5-1	ASSLEGTGTQY
.	TRBV4-1	ASSQDRGIGFGGYT
.	TRBV9	ASSVGTGGRTNEKLF
.	TRBV11-2	ASSLRTSASYEQY
.	TRBV2	ATGQDRFQPQH
.	TRBV27	ASSLPGGAGELF
.	TRBV5-1	ASSIGTDNEQF
.	TRBV10-3	AISGQSNTEAF
.	TRBV11-3	ASSSRGEDYEQY
.	TRBV19	ASSIGGSNTEAF
.	TRBV11-2	ASSLHLPPNEKLF
few	TRBV28	ASRTGQGPRSYGYT
.	TRBV5-1	ASSLEWGEQF
.	TRBV2	ASRKRAEGTTEAF
.	TRBV19	ASNPASNYGYT
few	TRBV5-5	ASSLEAAGAYEQY
.	TRBV11-2	ASSLGSGLRADTQY
.	TRBV7-9	ASSPIFGAYNEQF
.	TRBV11-3	ASSSAGVSEKLF
.	TRBV7-9	ASSSPPGGRNTGELF
.	TRBV19	ASSPGALVNEQF
.	TRBV16	ASSQIGGVTDTQY
.	TRBV15	ATSRRPGEDTQY
few	TRBV28	ASRDYGYT
.	TRBV4-2	ASSQEQGRGNQPQH
once	TRBV5-8	ASNPGVSLMNTEAF
.	TRBV27	ASRVRGTGELF
.	TRBV12-5	ASGLGRGPNEQF
.	TRBV15	ATSRGLAGGPPNEQF
.	TRBV7-6	ASSLAWENTEAF
.	TRBV5-6	ASSEIQGPAFNEKLF